A single sample gave rise to the 2 T cell receptor beta chains below, sequenced in a study of early T cells in non-severe SARS-CoV-2 infection. MiXCR was run by TCRdb on the 5' RACE reads, yielding one entry per CDR3 protein. The sample lists 75,000 to 80,000 distinct CDR3 sequences; about 10% were seen once. The sequencing used whole blood, collected at baseline. Every receptor here comes from an adult who was a healthcare worker with PCR-confirmed SARS-CoV-2 infection or an uninfected control (not recorded which).

The chain is built from TRBV4-2 and TRBJ2-3; D unclear. The CDR3 spans 18 residues. Germline V CDR1 and CDR2: LGHNA, YNFKEQ. The germline V and J ends were trimmed by 0 bases and 0 bases, with 16 bases remaining between them. In nucleotides, the CDR3 is TGTGCCAGCAGCCAAGAACCCTCTTCTACGGGTAGCACAGATACGCAGTATTTT. Translating it yields CASSQEPSSTGSTDTQYF.

The chain uses TRBV9 and TRBJ2-1; 11 bases line up with TRBD2. The CDR3 has 16 residues. From germline, CDR1 is SGDLS and CDR2 YYNGEE. V lost 4 bases and J lost 6; bases outside the gene matches: 9. CDR3 sequence reads: CASSTSGTSGGNEQFF. In nucleotides, the CDR3 is TGTGCCAGCAGCACCAGCGGGACTAGCGGTGGCAATGAGCAGTTCTTC.